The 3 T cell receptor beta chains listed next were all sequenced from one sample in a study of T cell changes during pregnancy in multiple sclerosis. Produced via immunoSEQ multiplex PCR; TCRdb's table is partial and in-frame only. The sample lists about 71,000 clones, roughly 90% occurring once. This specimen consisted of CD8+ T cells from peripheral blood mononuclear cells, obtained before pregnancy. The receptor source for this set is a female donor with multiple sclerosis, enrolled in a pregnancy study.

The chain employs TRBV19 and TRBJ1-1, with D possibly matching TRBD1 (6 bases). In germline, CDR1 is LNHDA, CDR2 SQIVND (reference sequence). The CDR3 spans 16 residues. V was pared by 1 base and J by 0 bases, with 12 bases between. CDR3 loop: CASSIGPGGMNTEAFF. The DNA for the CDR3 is TGTGCCAGTAGTATAGGGCCGGGGGGCATGAACACTGAAGCTTTCTTT.

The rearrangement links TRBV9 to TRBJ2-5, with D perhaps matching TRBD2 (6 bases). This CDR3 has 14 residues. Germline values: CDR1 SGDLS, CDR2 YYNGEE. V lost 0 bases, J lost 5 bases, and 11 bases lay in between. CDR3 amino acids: CASSVAGVYETQYF. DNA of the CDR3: TGTGCCAGCAGCGTAGCGGGGGTGTACGAGACCCAGTACTTC.

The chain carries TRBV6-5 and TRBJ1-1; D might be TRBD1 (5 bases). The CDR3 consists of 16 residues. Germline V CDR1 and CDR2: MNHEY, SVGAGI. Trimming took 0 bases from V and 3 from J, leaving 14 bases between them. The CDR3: CASSYSWGGGDTEAFF. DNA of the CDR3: TGTGCCAGCAGTTACTCCTGGGGGGGAGGGGACACTGAAGCTTTCTTT.